The clone carrying this TCR beta chain has at least ten counts. What it binds is not known. This record belongs to a study of blood T cells in healthy people across ages. Study-wide points: In older individuals, TCR beta diversity per million T cells was lower, falling roughly linearly with age. CMV status of donors was unknown, possibly confounding expanded clonotype changes.

Per the germline V gene, CDR1 is SQVTM and CDR2 is ANQGSEA. J gave up 8 bases and V 1 base, and 8 bases lay outside the gene matches. The CDR3 runs to 15 residues. Each donor's blood draw was roughly 10 milliliters of peripheral blood. The authors ran a second PCR of about 7 to 11 cycles using a sample-barcoded 5' primer and a J-beta primer mix. One entry per CDR3 protein results from TCRdb running MiXCR on the 5' RACE reads. The sample records 650,000 to 1,000,000 distinct CDR3 sequences, around 45% being singletons. J is TRBJ2-1 and V is TRBV29-1, with 10 bases lining up with TRBD2. Sequencing was carried out using blood. This clonotype originated in an older man in good health. The CDR3 region has the DNA TGCAGCGTTGAAGCCTCTAGCGGGAGTGTAGATGAGCAGTTCTTC. Protein sequence: CSVEASSGSVDEQFF.